This T cell receptor beta chain was captured by sequencing in a study of Graves' ophthalmopathy and Graves' hyperthyroidism. The sequenced template was RNA, covering the TCR beta CDR3 region. HTBI-primed first-round RT-PCR preceded second-round multiplex PCR. MiXCR, applied by TCRdb to the multiplex PCR reads, yields one record per CDR3 protein. The table records 360,000 or so distinct CDR3 sequences, 18% of them present only once. For donors with ophthalmopathy, the disease showed moderate-to-severe activity, reached CAS ≥3 and NOSPECS ≥4, and had lasted under 3 months. V gave up 2 bases and J gave up 4 bases, with 9 bases separating them. The CDR3 length is 13 residues. In germline, CDR1 is PRHDT, CDR2 FYEKMQ (reference sequence).

The clonotype originates from a woman aged 18 to 35 with Graves' ophthalmopathy. The chain has TRBV13 and TRBJ2-7; D uncertain. Sample: peripheral blood. CDR3 in amino acids: CASSLQWSYEQYF. CDR3 nucleotides: TGTGCCAGCAGCTTACAGTGGAGTTACGAGCAGTACTTC.